The 19 T cell receptor beta chains below all came from one sample that was sequenced in a study of blood T cell repertoires in COVID-19. TCRdb's table, derived via immunoSEQ multiplex PCR, lists solely in-frame clones and lacks some. The table shows about 670,000 clones, with 85% to 90% occurring only once. The sample comprised peripheral blood. The receptor source for this set is a woman between 18 and 30 years old with acute or convalescent COVID-19.

The genes are TRBV6-5 and TRBJ1-1; D perhaps matches TRBD1 (5 bases). The V end lost 7 bases, the J end lost 1 base, and 10 bases lay between the germline ends. Per germline, CDR1 MNHEY and CDR2 SVGAGI. The CDR3 sequence is 13 residues long. This chain's CDR3 is CASTFDRNTEAFF. CDR3 DNA sequence: TGTGCCAGCACCTTCGACAGGAACACTGAAGCTTTCTTT.

The CDR3 DNA is TGTGCCATCAGTGTGACAGGGGGCGAGACTGAAGCTTTCTTT. It yields the protein CAISVTGGETEAFF. V is TRBV10-3 and J is TRBJ1-1, with 10 bases identical to TRBD1. CDR1 ENHRY and CDR2 SYGVKD come from the germline V gene. Trimming at V came to 4 bases and at J to 5 bases, leaving 4 bases not matched to a gene. The CDR3 extends over 14 amino acids.

V is TRBV28 and J is TRBJ2-5; TRBD2 is a possible D gene (7 bases). The CDR3 consists of 14 residues. From germline, CDR1 is MDHEN and CDR2 SYDVKM. Trimming removed 5 bases at V and 3 bases at J, with 13 bases between. Written as DNA, the CDR3 is TGTGCCAGCAGTCCCCGGGGGGCAAAAGAGACCCAGTACTTC. Residues: CASSPRGAKETQYF.

The chain uses TRBV29-1 and TRBJ1-2, with 7 bases lining up with TRBD1. Trimming took 6 bases from V and 6 from J; bases not matched to a gene: 4. The V gene's germline CDR1 is SQVTM and CDR2 ANQGSEA. CDR3 length equals 11 residues. The CDR3 bases are TGCAGCGTGACCGGGACAGATGGCTACACCTTC. Amino acids: CSVTGTDGYTF. Filled out from reference TRBV29-1 and TRBJ1-2, the complete variable domain reads SAVISQKPSRDICQRGTSLTIQCQVDSQVTMMFWYRQQPGQSLTLIATANQGSEATYESGFVIDKFPISRPNLTFSTLTVSNMSPEDSSIYLCSVTGTDGYTFGSGTRLTVV.

This chain connects TRBV6-5 to TRBJ1-2, with 7 nucleotides matching TRBD1. The CDR3 covers 15 residues. The ends lost 4 bases at V and 2 bases at J; junction bases unmatched: 7. The germline V gene encodes CDR1 MNHEY and CDR2 SVGAGI. The CDR3 loop is CASSWDSDQNYGYTF. The CDR3 DNA is TGTGCCAGCAGTTGGGACAGTGATCAAAACTATGGCTACACCTTC.

The V call is TRBV11-1, the J call TRBJ1-1; D remains unclear. With 5 bases removed from V and 3 bases from J, the gap between germline ends came to 13 bases. CDR3 size: 14 residues. CDR1 SGHAT and CDR2 FQDESV come from the germline V gene (reference sequence). This chain's CDR3 is CASSPVMSDTEAFF. CDR3 in DNA: TGTGCCAGCAGCCCCGTCATGAGCGACACTGAAGCTTTCTTT.

The CDR3 DNA sequence: TGCGCCAGCACCCCCCAGGGGGAGCGTTTCACTGAAGCTTTCTTT. As protein: CASTPQGERFTEAFF. This chain joins TRBV5-1 and TRBJ1-1; 7 positions agree with TRBD1. Germline V gives CDR1 SGHRS, CDR2 YFSETQ. This CDR3 spans 15 amino acids. Trimming at V came to 6 bases and at J to 4 bases, leaving 12 bases not matched to a gene. The whole variable domain, filled in from reference TRBV5-1 and TRBJ1-1, reads KAGVTQTPRYLIKTRGQQVTLSCSPISGHRSVSWYQQTPGQGLQFLFEYFSETQRNKGNFPGRFSGRQFSNSRSEMNVSTLELGDSALYLCASTPQGERFTEAFFGQGTRLTVV.

This clone was detected a few times. The chain recombines TRBV11-2 with TRBJ1-2, with TRBD1 as a possible D gene (5 bases). Trimming pared 7 bases from V and 2 bases from J, leaving 11 bases between. The CDR3 has 13 residues. The germline V gene has CDR1 SGHAT and CDR2 FQNNGV. The CDR3 loop reads CASIGGGNYGYTF. The CDR3 coding sequence is TGTGCCAGCATCGGGGGGGGAAACTATGGCTACACCTTC.

The chain has TRBV5-1 and TRBJ1-1, with 7 bases aligning to TRBD1. V gave up 3 bases and J gave up 2 bases; unmatched junction bases: 13. Germline CDR1 is SGHRS and CDR2 is YFSETQ. CDR3 size: 17 residues. The CDR3 sequence: CASSSQGGNRLNTEAFF. The CDR3 DNA is TGCGCCAGCAGCTCGCAGGGGGGAAACCGACTAAACACTGAAGCTTTCTTT.

The rearrangement links TRBV2 to TRBJ1-5; possible D gene TRBD1, 5 bases. Germline CDR1 SNHLY, CDR2 FYNNEI. Trimming cost V 7 bases and J 4 bases, with 17 bases left between them. The CDR3 covers 15 residues. The CDR3 nucleotides read TGTGCCAGCAACCCCAAGGCGGGGGGGAATCAGCCCCAGCATTTT. Translated: CASNPKAGGNQPQHF.

This chain uses TRBV5-5 with TRBJ2-2; TRBD2 might be the D (5 bases). The CDR3 runs 16 residues. The germline V gene has CDR1 SGHKS and CDR2 YYEKEE (reference sequence). Deletions cut 1 base from V and 6 bases from J, with 16 bases between. The CDR3 sequence: CASSLYEGDVPGELFF. The CDR3 DNA reads as TGTGCCAGCAGCTTGTACGAGGGCGATGTTCCCGGGGAGCTGTTTTTT. Full variable domain (rest looked up from reference TRBV5-5 and TRBJ2-2): DAGVTQSPTHLIKTRGQQVTLRCSPISGHKSVSWYQQVLGQGPQFIFQYYEKEERGRGNFPDRFSARQFPNYSSELNVNALLLGDSALYLCASSLYEGDVPGELFFGEGSRLTVL.

This chain links TRBV4-2 with TRBJ2-3; 9 bases align to TRBD2. This CDR3 comprises 18 residues. Germline CDR1 and CDR2: LGHNA and YNFKEQ. V dropped 1 base and J dropped 5; count of bases not matched to a gene: 13. DNA of the CDR3: TGTGCCAGCAGCCAAGTTGGGATAAGGACTAGCGCTGGAGATACGCAGTATTTT. Its translation is CASSQVGIRTSAGDTQYF.

The V and J genes are TRBV7-8 and TRBJ1-3, with 7 bases fitting TRBD1. This CDR3 region has 15 residues. Germline V gene data show CDR1 as SGHVS and CDR2 as FQNEAQ. V lost 0 bases and J lost 4; bases outside the gene matches: 3. The CDR3 coding sequence is TGTGCCAGCAGCTTAGCAGGGGGACAGGGAAACACCATATATTTT. Its protein is CASSLAGGQGNTIYF.

The sample holds a few counts of this clone. The chain employs TRBV5-1 and TRBJ1-4, with a possible D match to TRBD1 (5 bases). V was pared by 3 bases and J by 6 bases, with 9 bases between. Germline V gene lookup returns CDR1 SGHRS and CDR2 YFSETQ. The CDR3 runs 13 residues. The CDR3 is CASSSWTHEKLFF. In DNA, the CDR3 is TGCGCCAGCAGCTCGTGGACACATGAAAAACTGTTTTTT.

This clone came up once. The rearrangement uses TRBV6-5 and TRBJ2-7, with a weak D call TRBD1 (5 bases). Germline CDR1 is MNHEY and CDR2 is SVGAGI. V lost 5 bases, J lost 2 bases, and 13 bases lay in between. CDR3 length: 14 amino acids. In DNA form, the CDR3 reads TGTGCCAGCAGTACCTCGGACAAGACCTACGAGCAGTACTTC. This translates into CASSTSDKTYEQYF.

This rearrangement joins TRBV15 to TRBJ2-3, with 12 positions matching TRBD2. Germline trimming cut 0 bases from V and 3 bases from J; bases unmatched to any gene: 10. The CDR3 sequence is 19 residues long. Per germline, CDR1 LNHNV and CDR2 YYDKDF (reference sequence). CDR3 loop: CATSRELAGGRRMTDTQYF. CDR3 nucleotide sequence: TGTGCCACCAGCAGAGAACTAGCGGGGGGCCGGCGGATGACAGATACGCAGTATTTT.

This chain connects TRBV5-1 to TRBJ2-2; unclear D gene. The CDR3 contains 13 residues. Germline V gene data show CDR1 as SGHRS and CDR2 as YFSETQ. Trimming shortened V by 1 base and J by 4 bases, and 5 bases separated the two germline ends. The DNA for the CDR3 is TGCGCCAGCAGCTTGCAGGCCACCGGGGAGCTGTTTTTT. Its translation: CASSLQATGELFF.

The rearrangement uses TRBV21-1 and TRBJ2-1; the table gives TRBD1 as D, unverified against the DNA. TRBV21-1 is recorded as a pseudogene. The CDR3 sequence is 14 residues long. The CDR3 sequence: CASSKYDTDNEQFF. CDR3 DNA: TGTGCCAGCAGCAAATACGACACTGACAATGAGCAGTTCTTC.

This clone was counted a single time. The gene calls are TRBV6-4 and TRBJ2-2, with D perhaps TRBD1 (6 bases). The V end was cut by 6 bases, the J end by 3 bases, with 14 bases between. This CDR3 is 15 amino acids long. Germline CDR1 MRHNA, CDR2 SNTAGT. Written as DNA, the CDR3 is TGTGCCAGCAGCGATTCGACAGGTGACACCGGGGAGCTGTTTTTT. As protein: CASSDSTGDTGELFF.